The T cell receptor beta chain under discussion was sequenced for a study of shared clonotypes between healthy human individuals. Findings of the study overall: The researchers took only blood, and tissue repertoires probably look different.

In the case of this clone: The antigen is unknown.

The CDR3 is 14 residues long. Germline V gives CDR1 SGHAT, CDR2 FQNNGV. Trimming stripped 3 bases from V and 2 bases from J, with 11 bases between. Using immunoSEQ multiplex PCR, the repertoire was profiled, and TCRdb retains in-frame clones only, with some absent. The sample includes about 590,000 clones, around 95% of them seen just once. Cells designated naive CD8 were CD45RO-negative and were positively selected for CCR7, with terminally differentiated effector memory CD45RA+ cells excluded. The sequenced material came from naive CD8+ T cells sorted from blood. The origin of this receptor is a woman in her twenties or thirties in good health. This chain connects TRBV11-2 to TRBJ2-7; D gene unclear. In nucleotides, the CDR3 is TGTGCCAGCAGCTTTCCCGGCCAGCCCTACGAGCAGTACTTC. Amino acid sequence: CASSFPGQPYEQYF.